This TCR beta chain is drawn from a study of tumor-infiltrating lymphocytes in oesophageal squamous cell carcinoma. A single record per CDR3 protein comes from TCRdb applying MiXCR to the PCR reads. Found here are approximately 22,000 distinct CDR3 sequences, 30% to 35% of them singletons; the top ten hold 19%. This clonotype is medium-sized (0.01 to 0.1%) in the sample. V lost 2 bases, J lost 4 bases, and 2 bases stayed unmatched. The germline V gene has CDR1 SGHVS and CDR2 FQNEAQ. This CDR3 is built from 14 residues. The J gene is TRBJ2-7, the V gene TRBV7-8; 10 bases align to TRBD1. Material: esophageal tumor tissue. The origin of this receptor is a female donor with esophageal squamous cell carcinoma. The CDR3 DNA is TGTGCCAGCAGCTTACGACAGGGGGCATACGAGCAGTACTTC. Protein product: CASSLRQGAYEQYF.